The next 23 T cell receptor beta chains were all read from a single sample in a study of T cell responses to AZD1222 COVID-19 vaccine. Profiling relied on immunoSEQ multiplex PCR, and the TCRdb table lists in-frame clones only, not all of them. Among fewer than 200,000 clones listed, around 92% were seen once. Sequenced material: peripheral blood, taken on day 0 of AZD1222 vaccination. Source of these receptors: an adult in good health.

The genes are TRBV10-3 and TRBJ1-4; D is unresolved. Germline loops: CDR1 ENHRY, CDR2 SYGVKD. The V end was cut by 5 bases, the J end by 8 bases, with 15 bases between. The CDR3 is made up of 14 amino acids. CDR3 DNA sequence: TGTGCCATCAGTAGGGAGAAGGGATACGAAAAACTGTTTTTT. Protein sequence: CAISREKGYEKLFF.

The chain recombines TRBV9 with TRBJ2-1, with 7 bases fitting TRBD1. With V trimmed by 3 bases and J by 0 bases, 3 bases remained unmatched. The germline gives CDR1 SGDLS, CDR2 YYNGEE. The CDR3 runs 15 residues. The CDR3 protein is CASSGRDSSYNEQFF. CDR3 nucleotide sequence: TGTGCCAGCAGCGGCCGGGACAGCTCCTACAATGAGCAGTTCTTC. Looking up the rest from reference TRBV9 and TRBJ2-1 gives the full variable domain: DSGVTQTPKHLITATGQRVTLRCSPRSGDLSVYWYQQSLDQGLQFLIQYYNGEERAKGNILERFSAQQFPDLHSELNLSSLELGDSALYFCASSGRDSSYNEQFFGPGTRLTVL.

The chain combines TRBV4-1 with TRBJ1-1; the D gene is possibly TRBD1 (5 bases). V lost 3 bases, J lost 4 bases, and 15 bases lay in between. Germline CDR1 and CDR2: MGHRA and YSYEKL. The CDR3 extends over 15 amino acids. CDR3 loop: CASSHDTGAGTEAFF. The CDR3 bases are TGCGCCAGCAGCCATGACACCGGGGCAGGCACTGAAGCTTTCTTT.

A remark on this clone: Within the sample, other DNA sequences also encode this same CDR3. Here the CDR3 DNA reads TGTGCCAGCAGCCAGGGGACGGGTCAGCCCCAGCATTTT. Its protein is CASSQGTGQPQHF. The chain has TRBV14 and TRBJ1-5; weak D call: TRBD1 (5 bases). Germline CDR1 and CDR2: SGHDN and FVKESK. The CDR3 is made up of 13 amino acids. Trimming cost V 3 bases and J 6 bases, with 9 bases left between them.

The V and J genes are TRBV2 and TRBJ2-5; D perhaps matches TRBD1 (6 bases). The CDR3 consists of 15 residues. V was pared by 6 bases and J by 0 bases, with 14 bases between. CDR1 is SNHLY and CDR2 is FYNNEI in the germline V gene. CDR3 coding DNA: TGTGCCAGCAGGGAGTCGGACAGAAACCAAGAGACCCAGTACTTC. This sequence encodes CASRESDRNQETQYF.

This chain links TRBV25-1 with TRBJ1-1; D gene unclear. Germline-derived CDR1 and CDR2 are MGHDK and SYGVNS. Trimming cost V 6 bases and J 3 bases, with 17 bases left between them. The CDR3 contains 15 residues. The DNA for the CDR3 is TGTGCCAGCAGGGCTCGGGGAGTCGCGGACACTGAAGCTTTCTTT. Amino acid sequence: CASRARGVADTEAFF.

The rearrangement links TRBV11-2 to TRBJ2-6, with a possible D match to TRBD2 (6 bases). Trimming took off 7 bases at V and 4 bases at J, with 14 bases between the two ends. Per the germline V gene, CDR1 is SGHAT and CDR2 is FQNNGV. CDR3 size: 15 residues. CDR3 sequence (DNA): TGTGCCAGCACCCGGGGAGGCGGCGGGGCCAACGTCCTGACTTTC. Protein product: CASTRGGGGANVLTF.

The gene calls are TRBV9 and TRBJ1-6, with a tentative D call TRBD1 (5 bases). Germline CDR1 SGDLS, CDR2 YYNGEE. The V end was cut by 0 bases, the J end by 10 bases, with 14 bases between. The CDR3 extends over 15 amino acids. CDR3 DNA sequence: TGTGCCAGCAGCGTAGTCTCAGGGATGCACTCACCCCTCCACTTT. Amino acids: CASSVVSGMHSPLHF.

The chain is built from TRBV27 and TRBJ1-6; D is possibly TRBD1 (5 bases). With 5 bases removed from V and 2 bases from J, the gap between germline ends came to 10 bases. The CDR3 has 15 residues. The germline gives CDR1 MNHEY, CDR2 SMNVEV (reference sequence). For the CDR3, the DNA is TGTGCCAGCAGTCCAGGGTTTGCCTATAATTCACCCCTCCACTTT. As protein: CASSPGFAYNSPLHF.

For the CDR3, the DNA is TGCGCCAGCAGCTACAACCGGGACAGGGCCTCAGATACGCAGTATTTT. It encodes CASSYNRDRASDTQYF. The chain combines TRBV5-1 with TRBJ2-3; 9 bases fit TRBD1. CDR3 length: 16 residues. V lost 3 bases, J lost 4 bases, and 9 bases stayed unmatched. The germline CDR1 and CDR2 sequences are SGHRS and YFSETQ.

The J gene is TRBJ1-3, the V gene TRBV5-6, with D perhaps matching TRBD1 (5 bases). V lost 7 bases and J lost 6, with 11 bases in between. Germline CDR1 SGHDT, CDR2 YYEEEE. This CDR3 region has 12 residues. The CDR3 sequence: CASSSGTNTIYF. CDR3 in DNA: TGTGCCAGCTCTTCGGGGACAAACACCATATATTTT.

The V call is TRBV5-6, the J call TRBJ2-5; D is unclear. Trimming pared 6 bases from V and 5 bases from J, leaving 14 bases between. The V gene's germline CDR1 is SGHDT and CDR2 YYEEEE. The CDR3 loop spans 13 amino acids. The CDR3 DNA reads as TGTGCCAGCAACGAAACCCCGCGGGAGACCCAGTACTTC. Its translation is CASNETPRETQYF. Filled out from reference TRBV5-6 and TRBJ2-5, the complete variable domain reads DAGVTQSPTHLIKTRGQQVTLRCSPKSGHDTVSWYQQALGQGPQFIFQYYEEEERQRGNFPDRFSGHQFPNYSSELNVNALLLGDSALYLCASNETPRETQYFGPGTRLLVL.

The chain links TRBV29-1 to TRBJ1-3, with D hard to call. There are 11 residues in the CDR3. The V end was cut by 6 bases, the J end by 4 bases, with 7 bases between. CDR1 and CDR2 (germline): SQVTM, ANQGSEA. The CDR3 sequence: CSVITGNTIYF. The DNA of the CDR3 is TGCAGCGTCATCACAGGAAACACCATATATTTT.

The V call is TRBV29-1, the J call TRBJ2-7, with D tentatively TRBD2 (6 bases). The CDR3 has 14 residues. Trimming removed 3 bases from V and 4 bases from J, with 16 bases in between. The V gene's germline CDR1 is SQVTM and CDR2 ANQGSEA. CDR3 region: CSVEGLRGSYEQYF. The CDR3, as DNA: TGCAGCGTTGAGGGACTGAGAGGGTCTTACGAGCAGTACTTC.

The J gene is TRBJ1-1, the V gene TRBV7-8; D is ambiguous. The germline V and J ends were trimmed by 2 bases and 5 bases, with 3 bases remaining between them. The CDR3 length is 11 residues. The germline V gene has CDR1 SGHVS and CDR2 FQNEAQ. The CDR3: CASSLYTEAFF. The CDR3 DNA reads TGTGCCAGCAGCTTATATACTGAAGCTTTCTTT.

The chain couples TRBV27 to TRBJ1-2; a weak D match, TRBD1 (6 bases). The CDR3 contains 14 residues. Trimming cost V 0 bases and J 7 bases, with 12 bases left between them. Germline V lookup: CDR1 MNHEY, CDR2 SMNVEV (reference sequence). This CDR3 is CASSLSRGASGYTF. CDR3 in DNA: TGTGCCAGCAGTTTATCCAGGGGCGCGTCTGGCTACACCTTC.

The chain joins TRBV27 to TRBJ2-3; the D gene is possibly TRBD2 (6 bases). Trimming stripped 4 bases from V and 3 bases from J, with 11 bases between. The CDR3 sequence is 14 residues long. Germline values: CDR1 MNHEY, CDR2 SMNVEV (reference sequence). DNA of the CDR3: TGTGCCAGCAGTTCGCCGGGACTTACAGATACGCAGTATTTT. Amino acids: CASSSPGLTDTQYF.

This rearrangement joins TRBV9 to TRBJ1-6; 7 bases fit TRBD1. The CDR3 consists of 16 residues. The junction had 6 bases not matched to a gene; V was cut back by 0 bases and J by 6 bases. Germline V gives CDR1 SGDLS, CDR2 YYNGEE. Written as DNA, the CDR3 is TGTGCCAGCAGCGTAGGTGGAGGGGGCGGTAATTCACCCCTCCACTTT. It is translated as CASSVGGGGGNSPLHF.

This chain links TRBV27 with TRBJ1-2, with TRBD1 identical over 8 bases. CDR3 length: 16 amino acids. CDR1 is MNHEY and CDR2 is SMNVEV in the germline V gene (reference sequence). Losses at the gene ends were 6 bases for V and 3 bases for J; bases not matched to a gene: 12. Here the CDR3 reads CASRIRTGMSDYGYTF. The CDR3, as DNA: TGTGCCAGCAGGATACGGACAGGGATGTCCGACTATGGCTACACCTTC.

For the CDR3, the DNA is TGTGCCAGCAGCTTAGTGATTAGCGGGGGACAAGAGACCCAGTACTTC. Translation: CASSLVISGGQETQYF. The chain joins TRBV7-9 to TRBJ2-5; 9 nucleotides agree with TRBD2. V lost 1 base, J lost 2 bases, and 5 bases stayed unmatched. Germline V CDR1 and CDR2: SEHNR, FQNEAQ (reference sequence). The CDR3 sequence is 16 residues long.

V is TRBV3-1 (or the pseudogene TRBV3-2) and J is TRBJ1-2; D may be TRBD1 (5 bases). Deletions cut 0 bases from V and 8 bases from J, with 10 bases between. The CDR3 loop spans 13 amino acids. Per the germline V gene, CDR1 is LGHDT and CDR2 is YNNKEL (reference sequence). The CDR3 spells CASSQDTRGGYTF. The CDR3 nucleotides are TGTGCCAGCAGCCAAGATACGAGGGGCGGCTACACCTTC.

V gene TRBV11-2 combines with J gene TRBJ1-4, with a weak D call TRBD1 (6 bases). V lost 2 bases and J lost 4, with 8 bases in between. Germline CDR1 SGHAT, CDR2 FQNNGV. This CDR3 spans 14 amino acids. CDR3 in DNA: TGTGCCAGCAGCTTAAAAGGGGGTAATGAAAAACTGTTTTTT. Its protein is CASSLKGGNEKLFF. Together with reference TRBV11-2 and TRBJ1-4, the CDR3 gives the full variable domain: EAGVAQSPRYKIIEKRQSVAFWCNPISGHATLYWYQQILGQGPKLLIQFQNNGVVDDSQLPKDRFSAERLKGVDSTLKIQPAKLEDSAVYLCASSLKGGNEKLFFGSGTQLSVL.

J is TRBJ1-2 and V is TRBV27; TRBD1 agrees at 8 bases. J was trimmed by 2 bases and V by 5 bases; bases with no gene match: 13. The CDR3 totals 17 residues. Germline loops: CDR1 MNHEY, CDR2 SMNVEV (reference sequence). Here the CDR3 DNA reads TGTGCCAGCAGTCCGGAAACGACAGGGGCGATGAACTATGGCTACACCTTC. It yields the protein CASSPETTGAMNYGYTF.